This paragraph reports one TCR beta chain. Clinical history as reported by participants underpinned cohort assignment. Donors in Cohort 3 who had recovered were those with two negative PCRs, healthcare professional clearance, or resolution of their symptoms. This sample is drawn from a study of blood T cell repertoires in COVID-19. The overall study: Sites in the United States, Italy and Spain provided acute and convalescent COVID-19 samples. The cDNA or gDNA used as material had been derived from T cells, B-cell-depleted T cells, or PBMCs.

Here immunoSEQ multiplex PCR was the method, and the copy in TCRdb shows in-frame clones only, minus some. Of 390,000 or so clones listed, around 87% are singletons. Germline values: CDR1 SGHTA, CDR2 FQGNSA. The V and J ends lost 5 bases and 5 bases, in that order; junction bases with no gene match: 13. The CDR3 covers 16 residues. Material for sequencing was PBMCs or T cells enriched from blood (not recorded which). The receptor was isolated from a man aged 18 to 30 who had recovered from COVID-19. The chain employs TRBV7-2 and TRBJ2-5; 8 nucleotides line up with TRBD2. CDR3 sequence (DNA): TGTGCCAGCAGCCGTACCGTATCGGGGGGGCGGGAGACCCAGTACTTC. Residues: CASSRTVSGGRETQYF.